Only a few counts were recorded for the clone carrying this TCR beta chain. What it binds is unknown. This CDR3 region has 16 residues. Per germline, CDR1 SGHRS and CDR2 YFSETQ. Trimming pared 3 bases from V and 0 bases from J, leaving 12 bases between. This specimen belongs to a study of response to subunit inactivated influenza vaccine. General study results and limits: It was suggested by the authors that few new T cells are recruited by each seasonal influenza vaccination.

TCRdb recomputed calls from the RT-PCR reads with MiXCR, one row per CDR3 protein. The table lists approximately 530,000 distinct CDR3 sequences, less than 8% of them singletons. Sequencing used PBMCs from blood, obtained less than 25 months after vaccination. This TCR derives from a man aged 45 to 70 who received an inactivated influenza vaccine. This chain uses TRBV5-1 with TRBJ2-2; D may match TRBD1 or TRBD2 (7 bases each). CDR3 protein: CASSSGGTANTGELFF. The CDR3 coding sequence is TGCGCCAGCAGCTCCGGGGGGACAGCGAACACCGGGGAGCTGTTTTTT.